The 32 T cell receptor beta chains in this list originate from one sample, sequenced in a study of T cell responses to AZD1222 COVID-19 vaccine. The protocol was immunoSEQ multiplex PCR, while the TCRdb copy is restricted to in-frame clones and leaves out a portion. The sample has approximately 30,000 clones; around 80% are singletons. The sample here was peripheral blood, taken on day 0 of AZD1222 vaccination. The receptors derive from an adult in good health.

The V call is TRBV19, the J call TRBJ1-6; D may be TRBD1 (6 bases). V was trimmed by 3 bases and J by 4 bases, leaving 16 bases between them. This CDR3 is built from 17 residues. Germline CDR1 LNHDA, CDR2 SQIVND (reference sequence). CDR3 amino acids: CASSIIRGRGYNSPLHF. CDR3 DNA sequence: TGTGCCAGTAGTATCATCAGGGGAAGGGGGTATAATTCACCCCTCCACTTT.

This chain links TRBV24-1 with TRBJ2-3; 7 bases line up with TRBD1. Per the germline V gene, CDR1 is KGHDR and CDR2 is SFDVKD. The CDR3 totals 13 residues. The V segment lost 9 bases and the J segment 3 bases; nucleotides outside the gene matches: 5. The CDR3 loop reads CATLRQGTDTQYF. CDR3 sequence (DNA): TGTGCCACCTTGCGACAGGGAACAGATACGCAGTATTTT.

The genes are TRBV7-2 and TRBJ2-1, with D possibly being TRBD1 or TRBD2 (6 bases each). CDR3 length: 18 residues. Germline CDR1 and CDR2: SGHTA and FQGNSA. The V gene lost 5 bases and the J gene lost 0 bases, with 20 bases spanning the gap. The CDR3 loop is CASSRPSGDTSSYNEQFF. CDR3 nucleotide sequence: TGTGCCAGCAGCAGACCGTCGGGGGACACCAGCTCCTACAATGAGCAGTTCTTC.

This chain uses TRBV30 with TRBJ1-1; D unclear. V shed 0 bases and J shed 1 base, with 6 bases lying between them. Germline V gene data show CDR1 as GTSNPN and CDR2 as SVGIG (reference sequence). There are 13 residues in the CDR3. CDR3 loop: CAWSVNGNTEAFF. In DNA form, the CDR3 reads TGTGCCTGGAGTGTAAATGGGAACACTGAAGCTTTCTTT.

The rearrangement uses TRBV11-3 and TRBJ2-1; 7 bases are shared with TRBD1. The length of the CDR3 is 16 residues. Germline CDR1 and CDR2: SGHNT and YENEEA. The V segment lost 4 bases and the J segment 4 bases; nucleotides outside the gene matches: 10. The CDR3 DNA reads TGTGCCAGCAGCTCCCCCGTAGACAGGGCGTACAATGAGCAGTTCTTC. Protein product: CASSSPVDRAYNEQFF.

The chain is built from TRBV7-9 and TRBJ1-2, with 7 bases identical to TRBD1. J gave up 6 bases and V 1 base, and 5 bases lay outside the gene matches. This CDR3 has 14 residues. From germline, CDR1 is SEHNR and CDR2 FQNEAQ (reference sequence). The CDR3 spells CASSLGDRWDGYTF. The CDR3 DNA reads TGTGCCAGCAGCTTAGGGGACAGATGGGATGGCTACACCTTC.

V gene TRBV5-1 combines with J gene TRBJ2-1; 8 bases are shared with TRBD2. The CDR3 totals 15 residues. Germline V gene data show CDR1 as SGHRS and CDR2 as YFSETQ. Trimming took 1 base from V and 3 from J; bases not matched to a gene: 3. This CDR3 reads CASSLISGDYNEQFF. Here the CDR3 DNA reads TGCGCCAGCAGCTTGATTAGCGGGGACTACAATGAGCAGTTCTTC. Based on the CDR3 plus reference TRBV5-1 and TRBJ2-1, the full variable domain is KAGVTQTPRYLIKTRGQQVTLSCSPISGHRSVSWYQQTPGQGLQFLFEYFSETQRNKGNFPGRFSGRQFSNSRSEMNVSTLELGDSALYLCASSLISGDYNEQFFGPGTRLTVL.

In this sample, this clone turned up once. The rearrangement uses TRBV28 and TRBJ2-3; TRBD2 matches at 11 bases. This CDR3 spans 15 amino acids. Germline V gene sequence: CDR1 MDHEN, CDR2 SYDVKM. The CDR3 loop is CTSGRVVFSPDTQYF. The CDR3 DNA follows: TGTACTAGCGGGAGAGTAGTATTCTCCCCAGATACGCAGTATTTT.

This chain connects TRBV2 to TRBJ2-5; D is perhaps TRBD1 (7 bases). The CDR3 spans 13 residues. Trimming removed 5 bases at V and 5 bases at J, with 12 bases between. Germline V gene data show CDR1 as SNHLY and CDR2 as FYNNEI. The CDR3 region has the DNA TGTGCCAGCAGTCGGGACAGCGGGGAGACCCAGTACTTC. It yields the protein CASSRDSGETQYF.

The chain uses TRBV11-3 and TRBJ1-2; no reliable D call. The V gene's germline CDR1 is SGHNT and CDR2 YENEEA. Trimming left V 0 bases short and J 2 bases short, with 13 bases between. This CDR3 region has 16 residues. CDR3 DNA: TGTGCCAGCAGCTTAGAAGGAAGAAGAGGGAACTATGGCTACACCTTC. Its translation: CASSLEGRRGNYGYTF. Combining the CDR3 with reference TRBV11-3 and TRBJ1-2 gives the whole variable domain EAGVVQSPRYKIIEKKQPVAFWCNPISGHNTLYWYLQNLGQGPELLIRYENEEAVDDSQLPKDRFSAERLKGVDSTLKIQPAELGDSAVYLCASSLEGRRGNYGYTFGSGTRLTVV.

This clone was found a few times. The rearrangement links TRBV7-9 to TRBJ1-1; 8 bases align to TRBD1. In germline, CDR1 is SEHNR, CDR2 FQNEAQ (reference sequence). Germline trimming cut 3 bases from V and 2 bases from J; bases unmatched to any gene: 2. CDR3 length equals 14 residues. Written as DNA, the CDR3 is TGTGCCAGCAGCTTTCAGGGGGCTAACACTGAAGCTTTCTTT. This gives the protein CASSFQGANTEAFF. Based on the CDR3 plus reference TRBV7-9 and TRBJ1-1, the full variable domain is DTGVSQNPRHKITKRGQNVTFRCDPISEHNRLYWYRQTLGQGPEFLTYFQNEAQLEKSRLLSDRFSAERPKGSFSTLEIQRTEQGDSAMYLCASSFQGANTEAFFGQGTRLTVV.

By share, this clone ranks as large. The rearrangement links TRBV2 to TRBJ2-3, with D perhaps matching TRBD2 (5 bases). Germline V gene lookup returns CDR1 SNHLY and CDR2 FYNNEI. CDR3 length: 15 residues. V shed 8 bases and J shed 0 bases, with 15 bases lying between them. The CDR3 loop reads CASGTARESTDTQYF. CDR3 nucleotide sequence: TGTGCCAGCGGAACGGCACGGGAAAGCACAGATACGCAGTATTTT. Drawing the rest from reference TRBV2 and TRBJ2-3, the complete variable domain is EPEVTQTPSHQVTQMGQEVILRCVPISNHLYFYWYRQILGQKVEFLVSFYNNEISEKSEIFDDQFSVERPDGSNFTLKIRSTKLEDSAMYFCASGTARESTDTQYFGPGTRLTVL.

This chain joins TRBV12-3 or TRBV12-4 and TRBJ1-1; 7 nucleotides agree with TRBD1. The CDR3 totals 12 residues. The J segment lost 14 bases and the V segment lost 3 bases, leaving 9 bases of the junction unmatched. CDR3 sequence (DNA): TGTGCCAGCAGTTTTACTACAGGGGTTTGCTTCTTT. It yields the protein CASSFTTGVCFF.

CDR3 in DNA: TGTGCCAGCAGCGTAGCTACTAGCGGGGGGGGAACCACAGATACGCAGTATTTT. Amino acid sequence: CASSVATSGGGTTDTQYF. The gene calls are TRBV9 and TRBJ2-3; 13 bases agree with TRBD2. After removal of 0 bases from V and 2 bases from J, the junction contained 6 bases not matched to a gene. Germline lookup yields CDR1 SGDLS and CDR2 YYNGEE. The CDR3 is made up of 18 amino acids.

This rearrangement joins TRBV19 to TRBJ1-2; perhaps TRBD1 as D (5 bases). The CDR3 loop spans 16 amino acids. V was pared by 2 bases and J by 0 bases, with 13 bases between. CDR1 is LNHDA, CDR2 SQIVND, per germline (reference sequence). CDR3 amino acids: CASSISWDGANYGYTF. The CDR3 DNA reads TGTGCCAGTAGTATATCTTGGGACGGAGCTAACTATGGCTACACCTTC.

Note on this clone: Compared with germline, one end of the junction differs, possibly owing to a read error. The V gene is TRBV19, the J gene TRBJ1-4; D not certain. Germline V gene lookup returns CDR1 LNHDA and CDR2 SQIVND (reference sequence). This CDR3 contains 15 residues. The CDR3 protein is CASSPSLRPNQKLFF. The CDR3 DNA sequence: TGTGCCAGTAGCCCCTCCCTGCGGCCTAATCAAAAACTGTTTTTT.

The gene calls are TRBV2 and TRBJ1-1; TRBD1 matches at 8 bases. V shed 4 bases and J 7 bases; nucleotides not matched to a gene: 5. CDR3 length: 13 amino acids. The germline CDR1 and CDR2 sequences are SNHLY and FYNNEI. Here the CDR3 DNA reads TGTGCCAGCAGTGGTTCAGGGGGCGTTGAAGCTTTCTTT. Residues: CASSGSGGVEAFF.

The rearrangement links TRBV19 to TRBJ2-3; D might be TRBD1 (5 bases). The CDR3 totals 15 residues. Germline loops: CDR1 LNHDA, CDR2 SQIVND (reference sequence). The V end lost 3 bases, the J end lost 2 bases, and 12 bases lay between the germline ends. The CDR3 bases are TGTGCCAGTAGTATTTTCCCGACAGTCACAGATACGCAGTATTTT. The encoded protein is CASSIFPTVTDTQYF.

The V call is TRBV5-6, the J call TRBJ2-6; tentatively, D is TRBD1 (5 bases). This CDR3 comprises 15 residues. Germline CDR1 SGHDT, CDR2 YYEEEE. Trimming left V 5 bases short and J 0 bases short, with 9 bases between. CDR3 amino acids: CASSYRLSGANVLTF. The CDR3 DNA reads TGTGCCAGCAGTTACAGGCTCTCTGGGGCCAACGTCCTGACTTTC.

The chain is built from TRBV5-4 and TRBJ1-4; D is perhaps TRBD1 (6 bases). The CDR3 is 16 amino acids. Looked up from germline, CDR1 is SGHNT and CDR2 is YYREEE (reference sequence). V was cut by 4 bases and J by 2 bases, with 15 bases left in between. CDR3 DNA: TGTGCCAGCAGCATTGGACAGTCTGTCACTAATGAAAAACTGTTTTTT. This gives the protein CASSIGQSVTNEKLFF.

This chain connects TRBV7-9 to TRBJ1-4; D possibly corresponds to TRBD1 (6 bases). The CDR3 is 14 amino acids. Germline CDR1 and CDR2: SEHNR and FQNEAQ (reference sequence). V gave up 7 bases and J gave up 6 bases, with 15 bases separating them. In DNA, the CDR3 is TGTGCCAGCACCGTAGCCAGGGGCCATGAAAAACTGTTTTTT. It codes for CASTVARGHEKLFF.

The V call is TRBV5-5, the J call TRBJ1-6; 11 positions agree with TRBD1. The CDR3 spans 20 residues. J was trimmed by 10 bases and V by 4 bases; bases with no gene match: 22. CDR1 is SGHKS, CDR2 YYEKEE, per germline (reference sequence). The CDR3 nucleotides are TGTGCCAGCAGCGCCGGGACAGGGGGACAGGGCGTATGGAGTAGGTCACCCCTCCACTTT. Translation: CASSAGTGGQGVWSRSPLHF.

The rearrangement uses TRBV19 and TRBJ1-1; D call uncertain. CDR1 and CDR2 (germline): LNHDA, SQIVND (reference sequence). Deletions cut 7 bases from V and 0 bases from J, with 9 bases between. The CDR3 extends over 13 amino acids. The DNA for the CDR3 is TGTGCCAGTATGGCAGTTATGAACACTGAAGCTTTCTTT. Its translation: CASMAVMNTEAFF.

The chain joins TRBV2 to TRBJ1-5, with D tentatively TRBD1 (5 bases). V was cut by 1 base and J by 4 bases, with 8 bases left in between. CDR1 and CDR2 (germline): SNHLY, FYNNEI. This CDR3 spans 14 amino acids. The CDR3 reads CASSEGTRNQPQHF. CDR3 DNA sequence: TGTGCCAGCAGTGAAGGGACACGAAATCAGCCCCAGCATTTT.

V gene TRBV19 combines with J gene TRBJ2-5; 7 nucleotides match TRBD2. Trimming took 5 bases from V and 5 from J; bases not matched to a gene: 11. The CDR3 loop spans 15 amino acids. Germline V gene lookup returns CDR1 LNHDA and CDR2 SQIVND (reference sequence). The CDR3 DNA follows: TGTGCCAGTAGTCCCCGGGGGGTGCGGGGCGAGACCCAGTACTTC. Amino acid sequence: CASSPRGVRGETQYF.

This clone was seen a handful of times. The V call is TRBV6-1, the J call TRBJ1-2; D gene uncertain. The germline V and J ends were trimmed by 4 bases and 0 bases, with 18 bases remaining between them. CDR3 length equals 17 residues. Germline-derived CDR1 and CDR2 are MNHNS and SASEGT. CDR3: CASSAYARALANYGYTF. The CDR3 DNA reads TGTGCCAGCAGTGCATACGCTAGGGCGCTAGCTAACTATGGCTACACCTTC.

This chain links TRBV18 with TRBJ1-2, with TRBD1 matching 9 bases. V was clipped by 4 bases and J by 6 bases; unmatched bases: 6. The CDR3 extends over 14 amino acids. Germline V CDR1 and CDR2: KGHSH, LQKENI. The CDR3 DNA reads as TGTGCCAGCTCACTGTTAGGACAGGGGAATGGCTACACCTTC. Protein sequence: CASSLLGQGNGYTF.

The rearrangement uses TRBV7-8 and TRBJ1-6, with D tentatively TRBD1 (5 bases). Germline V gives CDR1 SGHVS, CDR2 FQNEAQ. The CDR3 is made up of 15 amino acids. Deletions cut 5 bases from V and 13 bases from J, with 21 bases between. CDR3 residues: CASSPQVELGFPLHF. The CDR3 DNA sequence: TGTGCCAGCAGCCCACAGGTTGAGCTGGGGTTCCCCCTCCACTTT.

This clone was detected only a few times. The rearrangement uses TRBV6-2 or TRBV6-3 and TRBJ1-2; D is possibly TRBD1 (6 bases). The CDR3 has 13 residues. V shed 4 bases and J shed 5 bases, with 11 bases lying between them. Germline lookup yields CDR1 MNHEY and CDR2 SVGEGT. The CDR3 sequence: CASSSVRGYGYTF. In DNA form, the CDR3 reads TGTGCCAGCAGTTCCGTGAGGGGGTATGGCTACACCTTC.

By frequency in the sample, this clone is medium-sized. CDR3 loop: CASSPQGRDNQPQHF. CDR3 nucleotide sequence: TGTGCCAGCAGTCCACAGGGAAGGGACAATCAGCCCCAGCATTTT. The chain combines TRBV6-5 with TRBJ1-5, with a possible D match to TRBD1 (6 bases). V was trimmed by 5 bases and J by 3 bases, leaving 14 bases between them. Per the germline V gene, CDR1 is MNHEY and CDR2 is SVGAGI. The CDR3 is 15 residues long.

This clone was recorded once. The CDR3 DNA sequence: TGTGCCAGCAGCTCCGGGACAGGGAACACCGGGGAGCTGTTTTTT. Residues: CASSSGTGNTGELFF. V and J are TRBV7-7 and TRBJ2-2; 8 bases align to TRBD1. Germline V gives CDR1 SSHAT, CDR2 FNYEAQ (reference sequence). V was clipped by 4 bases and J by 1 base; unmatched bases: 2. The CDR3 sequence is 15 residues long.

This chain joins TRBV11-3 and TRBJ2-1; TRBD2 aligns across 7 bases. This CDR3 has 14 residues. Per germline, CDR1 SGHNT and CDR2 YENEEA. Trimming cost V 3 bases and J 6 bases; bases outside gene matches: 5. CDR3 protein: CASSFSGTTNEQFF. DNA of the CDR3: TGTGCCAGCAGCTTCTCCGGGACTACCAATGAGCAGTTCTTC.